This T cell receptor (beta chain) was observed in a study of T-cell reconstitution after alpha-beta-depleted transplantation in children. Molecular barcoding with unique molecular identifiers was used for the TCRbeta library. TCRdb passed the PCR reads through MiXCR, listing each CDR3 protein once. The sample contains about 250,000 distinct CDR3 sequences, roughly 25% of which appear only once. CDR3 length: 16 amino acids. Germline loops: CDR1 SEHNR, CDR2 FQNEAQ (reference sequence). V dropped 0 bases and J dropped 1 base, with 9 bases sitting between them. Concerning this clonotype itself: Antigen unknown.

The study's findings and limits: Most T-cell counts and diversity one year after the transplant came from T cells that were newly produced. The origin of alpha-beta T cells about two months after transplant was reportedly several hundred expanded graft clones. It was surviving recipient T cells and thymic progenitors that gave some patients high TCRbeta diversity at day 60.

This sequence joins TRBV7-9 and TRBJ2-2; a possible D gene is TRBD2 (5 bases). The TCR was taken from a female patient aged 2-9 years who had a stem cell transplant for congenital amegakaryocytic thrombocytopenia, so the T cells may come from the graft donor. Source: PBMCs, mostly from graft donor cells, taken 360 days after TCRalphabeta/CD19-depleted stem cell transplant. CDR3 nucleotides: TGTGCCAGCAGCTTAGCCCGGACTCAGAACACCGGGGAGCTGTTTTTT. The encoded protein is CASSLARTQNTGELFF.